A few counts support the clone carrying this TCR beta chain. Its specificity is not known. The data stem from a study of regulatory T cells in long-lasting Graves disease. General study findings and limits: Not thyroid tissue but only peripheral blood was studied. Comparison showed that persistent patients shared more public clonotypes (about 2,800) than new patients (966).

Library construction for TCR beta used iRepertoire HTBI primers and Arm-PCR of CDR3 regions. TCRdb re-called the multiplex PCR reads with MiXCR, one entry per CDR3 protein. This sample has about 470,000 distinct CDR3 sequences, with more than 13% found just once. Time point described: newly diagnosed GD, antithyroid drugs for less than 3 months. After RNA was extracted from PBMCs, the TCR library was made from it. Another study also made use of these data, one on T cells in Graves' hyperthyroidism and ophthalmopathy. That study reports: Clinical symptoms, serum thyroxine, TRAb, thyroid ultrasound and orbital computed tomography established diagnosis. The HTBI primer set was used in a first-round RT-PCR of the TCR CDR3.

This sequence was found in a woman aged 25 to 45 with Graves disease. The sample in question was peripheral blood mononuclear cells (PBMCs), obtained at new diagnosis, from a patient treated with antithyroid drugs.

CDR3 DNA: TGTGCCAGCAGCTTAGTCGAGCGGGAAAGCTCCTACAATGAGCAGTTCTTC. Translated, it gives CASSLVERESSYNEQFF. The chain uses TRBV7-9 and TRBJ2-1, with 7 nucleotides matching TRBD2. The V and J ends lost 1 base and 0 bases, in that order; junction bases with no gene match: 6. Per the germline V gene, CDR1 is SEHNR and CDR2 is FQNEAQ (reference sequence). The CDR3 runs 17 residues.